Listed here are 30 T cell receptor beta chains from one sample, sequenced in a study of cytomegalovirus exposure and HLA in healthy donors. PCR was performed using 60 Vbeta and 13 Jbeta primers. Sequencing was performed with immunoSEQ multiplex PCR; in TCRdb, only in-frame clones are kept and a portion is missing. The table shows about 120,000 clones, with just over 15% occurring only once. The source material was PBMCs. These TCRs come from a woman in her late teens or twenties in good health and CMV-seronegative.

The chain joins TRBV19 to TRBJ1-1; D may be TRBD1 (5 bases). V gave up 3 bases and J gave up 3 bases, with 8 bases separating them. CDR1 and CDR2 (germline): LNHDA, SQIVND (reference sequence). CDR3 length equals 13 residues. CDR3 in DNA: TGTGCCAGTAGTATTTCCAGGGACACTGAAGCTTTCTTT. This sequence encodes CASSISRDTEAFF.

This rearrangement joins TRBV29-1 to TRBJ2-2; 7 bases are shared with TRBD2. V was clipped by 6 bases and J by 6 bases; unmatched bases: 10. Germline CDR1 is SQVTM and CDR2 is ANQGSEA. The CDR3 contains 14 residues. Here the CDR3 reads CSVIYSLAAGELFF. Here the CDR3 DNA reads TGCAGCGTCATATATAGTCTAGCGGCCGGGGAGCTGTTTTTT.

This clone has just a few counts. J is TRBJ2-7 and V is TRBV28; weak D call: TRBD1 (6 bases). V was shortened by 5 bases and J by 3 bases, with 26 bases between the two germline ends. The CDR3 spans 18 residues. Per the germline V gene, CDR1 is MDHEN and CDR2 is SYDVKM. Written as DNA, the CDR3 is TGTGCCAGCAGTACCTCCCCTGGGTTGGGGGCCATGAACTACGAGCAGTACTTC. Protein: CASSTSPGLGAMNYEQYF. The complete variable domain, with remaining parts taken from reference TRBV28 and TRBJ2-7, reads DVKVTQSSRYLVKRTGEKVFLECVQDMDHENMFWYRQDPGLGLRLIYFSYDVKMKEKGDIPEGYSVSREKKERFSLILESASTNQTSMYLCASSTSPGLGAMNYEQYFGPGTRLTVT.

The chain recombines TRBV5-1 with TRBJ2-7; D may be TRBD2 (6 bases). This CDR3 is built from 13 residues. V lost 4 bases, J lost 3 bases, and 11 bases lay in between. Germline assignment: CDR1 SGHRS and CDR2 YFSETQ. The CDR3 sequence is CASSAGTFYEQYF. CDR3 bases: TGCGCCAGCAGCGCGGGGACTTTCTACGAGCAGTACTTC.

This clone came up a few times. The chain recombines TRBV28 with TRBJ2-1; no clear D gene. Per the germline V gene, CDR1 is MDHEN and CDR2 is SYDVKM. Between the trimmed V and J ends, which lost 6 bases and 7 bases, there was a span of 13 bases. The CDR3 extends over 13 amino acids. The CDR3 nucleotides read TGTGCCAGCAGCGGCGGCCCTTTTAATGAGCAGTTCTTC. Translating it yields CASSGGPFNEQFF.

This clone was detected a few times. This chain uses TRBV5-1 with TRBJ1-2, with 7 bases fitting TRBD1. Unmatched junction bases numbered 11, after V lost 0 bases and J lost 12 bases. The germline V gene has CDR1 SGHRS and CDR2 YFSETQ. The CDR3 contains 14 residues. DNA of the CDR3: TGCGCCAGCAGCTTGGAGGGGGCCGGATTGTCGCACACCTTC. Amino acids: CASSLEGAGLSHTF.

A note on this clone: Other DNA sequences of this sample code for an identical CDR3. The J gene is TRBJ2-7, the V gene TRBV19; D possibly corresponds to TRBD1 (5 bases). CDR1 and CDR2 (germline): LNHDA, SQIVND (reference sequence). The CDR3 sequence is 14 residues long. V lost 1 base to trimming and J lost 2 bases, with 9 bases between them. The DNA of the CDR3 is TGTGCCAGTAGTATAGTTGACAGAACCTACGAGCAGTACTTC. Translating gives CASSIVDRTYEQYF.

The chain links TRBV5-6 to TRBJ1-3; 11 bases are a match to TRBD1. The CDR3 is 15 residues long. Trimming at V came to 4 bases and at J to 3 bases, leaving 3 bases not matched to a gene. The germline gives CDR1 SGHDT, CDR2 YYEEEE. CDR3 protein: CASSPGTGGGNTIYF. For the CDR3, the DNA is TGTGCCAGCAGCCCCGGGACAGGGGGTGGAAACACCATATATTTT.

This chain links TRBV5-6 with TRBJ2-3; no clear D. The CDR3 extends over 15 amino acids. V shed 3 bases and J shed 5 bases, with 16 bases lying between them. CDR1 is SGHDT and CDR2 is YYEEEE in the germline V gene. CDR3 sequence reads: CASSYWRPAGDTQYF. In DNA form, the CDR3 reads TGTGCCAGCAGCTATTGGCGGCCCGCTGGAGATACGCAGTATTTT.

This clone was detected a few times. The gene calls are TRBV2 and TRBJ2-7, with D possibly being TRBD2 (5 bases). Germline CDR1 SNHLY, CDR2 FYNNEI. This CDR3 is built from 14 residues. V was shortened by 4 bases and J by 2 bases, with 12 bases between the two germline ends. The CDR3 DNA sequence: TGTGCCAGCAGTGCCAGTTTCGGGACCTACGAGCAGTACTTC. This sequence encodes CASSASFGTYEQYF.

This clone has a handful of counts. The chain carries TRBV6-1 and TRBJ2-7, with 7 nucleotides matching TRBD1. The CDR3 covers 14 residues. V gave up 6 bases and J gave up 2 bases; unmatched junction bases: 7. The germline CDR1 and CDR2 sequences are MNHNS and SASEGT. In DNA, the CDR3 is TGTGCCAGCAGGAACCCGACAGGGACCTACGAGCAGTACTTC. Translating gives CASRNPTGTYEQYF.

V usage is TRBV21-1 and J usage is TRBJ2-1; the D call TRBD2 from the table was never checked on the DNA. TRBV21-1 is recorded as a pseudogene. There are 12 residues in the CDR3. The CDR3 region is CASSNGNNEQFF. The CDR3, as DNA: TGTGCCAGCAGCAACGGGAACAATGAGCAGTTCTTC.

CDR3 DNA: TGTGCCAGCAACCCAATGGACAAGGACTATGGCTACACCTTC. Translation gives CASNPMDKDYGYTF. The chain recombines TRBV28 with TRBJ1-2, with a possible D match to TRBD1 (5 bases). CDR1 MDHEN and CDR2 SYDVKM come from the germline V gene. V was shortened by 7 bases and J by 3 bases, with 15 bases between the two germline ends. The CDR3 is 14 amino acids.

The CDR3 DNA reads as TGTGCCAGCAGAGCGGGGGAGACCCAGTACTTC. Its protein product is CASRAGETQYF. The J gene is TRBJ2-5, the V gene TRBV27; 7 nucleotides match TRBD2. Trimming took 6 bases from V and 5 from J; bases not matched to a gene: 0. This CDR3 contains 11 residues. Germline CDR1 MNHEY, CDR2 SMNVEV (reference sequence).

CDR3 protein: CASSIRDYGTEQYF. The CDR3, as DNA: TGTGCCAGCAGCATCCGGGACTACGGGACCGAGCAGTACTTC. This chain uses TRBV21-1 with TRBJ2-7; the table's D call, TRBD2, has no DNA check behind it. TRBV21-1 is shown as a pseudogene. The CDR3 extends over 14 amino acids.

The J gene is TRBJ1-1, the V gene TRBV5-6; the D gene is possibly TRBD1 (5 bases). Trimming pared 3 bases from V and 4 bases from J, leaving 19 bases between. Germline loops: CDR1 SGHDT, CDR2 YYEEEE. CDR3 length: 16 amino acids. The CDR3 spells CASSSSFRTPVTEAFF. The CDR3 DNA follows: TGTGCCAGCAGCTCGTCCTTCCGGACACCAGTCACTGAAGCTTTCTTT.

V and J are TRBV28 and TRBJ1-5, with D tentatively TRBD1 (5 bases). This CDR3 region has 13 residues. The V gene's germline CDR1 is MDHEN and CDR2 SYDVKM. Trimming took 6 bases from V and 7 from J, leaving 13 bases between them. CDR3 nucleotide sequence: TGTGCCAGCAGGTCAGGGTCGCGGCAGCCCCAGCATTTT. It is translated as CASRSGSRQPQHF.

This clone turned up a few times. This chain uses TRBV9 with TRBJ2-3; tentatively, D is TRBD2 (5 bases). Per the germline V gene, CDR1 is SGDLS and CDR2 is YYNGEE. Trimming took off 5 bases at V and 2 bases at J, with 12 bases between the two ends. This CDR3 region has 14 residues. The CDR3 spells CASSKRATTDTQYF. CDR3 nucleotide sequence: TGTGCCAGCAGTAAGAGGGCAACCACAGATACGCAGTATTTT.

The chain is built from TRBV7-3 and TRBJ1-1, with D possibly TRBD1 on 6 matching bases. The germline CDR1 and CDR2 sequences are SGHTA and FQGTGA. V lost 6 bases, J lost 4 bases, and 9 bases lay in between. The CDR3 is 12 residues long. CDR3 amino acids: CASSQGGTEAFF. The DNA for the CDR3 is TGTGCCAGCAGTCAAGGGGGCACTGAAGCTTTCTTT. The full variable domain, rest sourced from reference TRBV7-3 and TRBJ1-1, is GAGVSQTPSNKVTEKGKYVELRCDPISGHTALYWYRQSLGQGPEFLIYFQGTGAADDSGLPNDRFFAVRPEGSVSTLKIQRTERGDSAVYLCASSQGGTEAFFGQGTRLTVV.

This clone has only a few counts. CDR3: CASSLAGVSYSNQPQHF. The DNA for the CDR3 is TGTGCCAGCAGCTTAGCGGGAGTTAGTTATAGCAATCAGCCCCAGCATTTT. The V and J genes are TRBV7-8 and TRBJ1-5; D is uncertain. The CDR3 runs to 17 residues. Germline CDR1 and CDR2: SGHVS and FQNEAQ. Trimming removed 0 bases from V and 0 bases from J, with 12 bases in between. The full variable domain, with the rest looked up from reference TRBV7-8 and TRBJ1-5, is GAGVSQSPRYKVAKRGQDVALRCDPISGHVSLFWYQQALGQGPEFLTYFQNEAQLDKSGLPSDRFFAERPEGSVSTLKIQRTQQEDSAVYLCASSLAGVSYSNQPQHFGDGTRLSIL.

CDR3: CSVETGGRGGYTF. In nucleotides, the CDR3 is TGCAGCGTTGAAACGGGAGGGAGAGGCGGCTACACCTTC. This chain links TRBV29-1 with TRBJ1-2; D remains ambiguous. The CDR3 sequence is 13 residues long. Germline loops: CDR1 SQVTM, CDR2 ANQGSEA. V was shortened by 2 bases and J by 8 bases, with 15 bases between the two germline ends.

The chain combines TRBV15 with TRBJ2-1; D gene unclear. The CDR3 has 12 residues. V was clipped by 2 bases and J by 8 bases, with 7 bases between them. The germline gives CDR1 LNHNV, CDR2 YYDKDF (reference sequence). In nucleotides, the CDR3 is TGTGCCACCAGCAGAACTGGAGATGAGCAGTTCTTC. It is translated as CATSRTGDEQFF.

About this clone itself: Other DNA variants within this sample encode the same CDR3. The chain couples TRBV2 to TRBJ2-7, with TRBD1 matching over 7 bases. The CDR3 is 12 amino acids. The germline V gene has CDR1 SNHLY and CDR2 FYNNEI. Trimming cost V 11 bases and J 0 bases; bases outside gene matches: 4. CDR3 amino acids: CASRQGSYEQYF. The DNA of the CDR3 is TGTGCCTCCCGACAGGGCTCCTACGAGCAGTACTTC.

V gene TRBV30 combines with J gene TRBJ2-5; D is unclear. Per the germline V gene, CDR1 is GTSNPN and CDR2 is SVGIG (reference sequence). Trimming took 0 bases from V and 5 from J, leaving 13 bases between them. The CDR3 loop spans 14 amino acids. CDR3 in amino acids: CAWSVRSLRETQYF. The CDR3 nucleotides are TGTGCCTGGAGTGTACGTTCTCTCCGGGAGACCCAGTACTTC.

This chain uses TRBV28 with TRBJ2-2, with 9 positions matching TRBD1. This CDR3 spans 17 amino acids. V lost 10 bases and J lost 0; bases outside the gene matches: 12. Germline V gene data show CDR1 as MDHEN and CDR2 as SYDVKM. The CDR3 region is CATRGQGRGSNTGELFF. The CDR3 DNA sequence: TGTGCCACTCGGGGACAGGGAAGGGGATCGAACACCGGGGAGCTGTTTTTT.

This sequence joins TRBV19 and TRBJ2-3, with TRBD1 matching 7 bases. The V gene's germline CDR1 is LNHDA and CDR2 SQIVND (reference sequence). V dropped 7 bases and J dropped 6; count of bases not matched to a gene: 10. This CDR3 region has 14 residues. CDR3: CASTGRTGGDTQYF. CDR3 nucleotides: TGTGCCAGTACCGGCAGGACAGGTGGGGATACGCAGTATTTT.

CDR3 protein: CASRRLNRDQPQHF. The CDR3 bases are TGTGCCAGCAGACGCCTCAACAGGGATCAGCCCCAGCATTTT. The chain links TRBV28 to TRBJ1-5; D possibly corresponds to TRBD1 (6 bases). This CDR3 region has 14 residues. Germline V gene sequence: CDR1 MDHEN, CDR2 SYDVKM. V lost 6 bases, J lost 5 bases, and 14 bases lay in between.

The J gene is TRBJ2-2, the V gene TRBV5-1, with 16 bases lining up with TRBD2. Germline lookup yields CDR1 SGHRS and CDR2 YFSETQ. The CDR3 runs 16 residues. The trim removed 3 bases at V and 6 bases at J, leaving 2 bases unmatched. CDR3 sequence: CASSWGLAGGPGELFF. DNA of the CDR3: TGCGCCAGCAGCTGGGGACTAGCGGGAGGGCCCGGGGAGCTGTTTTTT.

The V and J genes are TRBV6-1 and TRBJ1-2; D perhaps matches TRBD1 (5 bases). In germline, CDR1 is MNHNS, CDR2 SASEGT. V lost 4 bases, J lost 5 bases, and 11 bases lay in between. This CDR3 is built from 13 residues. The DNA for the CDR3 is TGTGCCAGCAGTGTAGGGACTTATTATGGCTACACCTTC. It encodes CASSVGTYYGYTF.

This chain uses TRBV5-4 with TRBJ2-1; 9 nucleotides line up with TRBD2. V was pared by 4 bases and J by 7 bases, with 15 bases of the junction left unmatched. Looked up from germline, CDR1 is SGHNT and CDR2 is YYREEE (reference sequence). The CDR3 loop spans 17 amino acids. CDR3 sequence reads: CASSPPNRPSGTNEQFF. For the CDR3, the DNA is TGTGCCAGCAGCCCCCCTAACCGCCCTAGCGGGACAAATGAGCAGTTCTTC.